One sample yielded the 32 T cell receptor beta chains listed below, sequenced in a study of T-cell memory formation after mild COVID-19. TCRdb itself ran the 5' RACE reads through MiXCR, one entry per CDR3 protein. The sample lists about 320,000 distinct CDR3 sequences; roughly an eighth were seen once. The material sequenced was PBMCs or a T cell subset sorted from them (not recorded which). The receptors were gathered from a man aged 18 to 30 who had mild COVID-19 (a few samples of this study predate the infection). Cell type and time point are not known.

This clonotype was seen a few times. The V gene is TRBV12-3 or TRBV12-4, the J gene TRBJ2-2, with D perhaps assigned TRBD1 or TRBD2 (5 bases each). V was cut by 3 bases and J by 6 bases, with 20 bases left in between. The CDR3 consists of 17 residues. In DNA form, the CDR3 reads TGTGCCAGCAGTTTTAGTAGTTGGGGGTTGGAGGCCGGGGAGCTGTTTTTT. Protein product: CASSFSSWGLEAGELFF.

This clonotype was counted only a few times. This rearrangement joins TRBV7-2 to TRBJ2-2, with 7 bases lining up with TRBD1. V trimming: 5 bases; J trimming: 6 bases; junction bases outside the gene matches: 6. The CDR3 runs 14 residues. Germline assignment: CDR1 SGHTA and CDR2 FQGNSA. The CDR3 is CASSTSGGSGELFF. The CDR3 DNA follows: TGTGCCAGCAGCACGTCAGGGGGATCCGGGGAGCTGTTTTTT.

The J gene is TRBJ1-2, the V gene TRBV5-1, with D unclear. V shed 4 bases and J shed 0 bases, with 16 bases lying between them. The CDR3 covers 16 residues. Germline CDR1 SGHRS, CDR2 YFSETQ. The chain's CDR3 is CASSPELGEANYGYTF. The CDR3, as DNA: TGCGCCAGCAGCCCGGAACTCGGGGAGGCTAACTATGGCTACACCTTC.

This clonotype has a handful of counts. J is TRBJ1-3 and V is TRBV19, with 7 positions matching TRBD1. From germline, CDR1 is LNHDA and CDR2 SQIVND (reference sequence). V lost 6 bases and J lost 1; bases outside the gene matches: 6. The CDR3 length is 15 residues. The CDR3 is CASRRKGASGNTIYF. In DNA, the CDR3 is TGTGCCAGTAGGAGAAAGGGGGCGTCTGGAAACACCATATATTTT.

This clonotype was detected ten times or more. The genes are TRBV7-9 and TRBJ2-1, with 8 bases aligning to TRBD2. The germline V gene has CDR1 SEHNR and CDR2 FQNEAQ (reference sequence). The J segment lost 8 bases and the V segment lost 3 bases, leaving 3 bases of the junction unmatched. This CDR3 is built from 13 residues. CDR3 sequence: CASSFTGGDEQFF. CDR3 sequence (DNA): TGTGCCAGCAGCTTCACCGGGGGGGATGAGCAGTTCTTC.

The gene calls are TRBV7-2 and TRBJ1-2; 8 bases match TRBD1. This CDR3 contains 13 residues. With 4 bases clipped from V and 8 bases from J, the junction kept 6 bases outside the gene matches. Germline V lookup: CDR1 SGHTA, CDR2 FQGNSA. The CDR3 nucleotides are TGTGCCAGCAGCTACGCCCGACAGGGGGGCTACACCTTC. Translated: CASSYARQGGYTF.

In its sample, this clonotype was seen a few times. The chain is built from TRBV5-1 and TRBJ2-4; no clear D. CDR3 length: 15 amino acids. Trimming removed 0 bases at V and 7 bases at J, with 14 bases between. Germline V gives CDR1 SGHRS, CDR2 YFSETQ. This chain's CDR3 is CASSLVYLPGNIQYF. DNA for the CDR3: TGCGCCAGCAGCTTGGTATACCTACCCGGGAACATTCAGTACTTC. The entire variable domain, with the rest obtained from reference TRBV5-1 and TRBJ2-4, is as follows: KAGVTQTPRYLIKTRGQQVTLSCSPISGHRSVSWYQQTPGQGLQFLFEYFSETQRNKGNFPGRFSGRQFSNSRSEMNVSTLELGDSALYLCASSLVYLPGNIQYFGAGTRLSVL.

The chain uses TRBV9 and TRBJ2-3, with D possibly being TRBD1 or TRBD2 (5 bases each). The CDR3 runs to 17 residues. V was clipped by 0 bases and J by 4 bases, with 18 bases between them. The V gene's germline CDR1 is SGDLS and CDR2 YYNGEE. CDR3 amino acids: CASSVDRGRAPSDTQYF. The CDR3 DNA reads as TGTGCCAGCAGCGTAGATCGGGGCCGAGCCCCCTCAGATACGCAGTATTTT. The full variable domain, in which reference TRBV9 and TRBJ2-3 provide the parts outside the CDR3, is DSGVTQTPKHLITATGQRVTLRCSPRSGDLSVYWYQQSLDQGLQFLIQYYNGEERAKGNILERFSAQQFPDLHSELNLSSLELGDSALYFCASSVDRGRAPSDTQYFGPGTRLTVL.

The chain uses TRBV5-1 and TRBJ2-5; D uncertain. Trimming removed 0 bases at V and 1 base at J, with 7 bases between. CDR1 is SGHRS, CDR2 YFSETQ, per germline. This CDR3 is 14 amino acids long. The CDR3 bases are TGCGCCAGCAGCTTGGCTCCGCTCCAAGAGACCCAGTACTTC. It encodes CASSLAPLQETQYF.

The chain uses TRBV4-1 and TRBJ1-6; perhaps TRBD1 as D (6 bases). CDR3 length: 17 residues. V was cut by 0 bases and J by 0 bases, with 9 bases left in between. CDR1 is MGHRA, CDR2 YSYEKL, per germline. The CDR3 DNA reads as TGCGCCAGCAGCCAAGAAGGGGGAAGCTCCTATAATTCACCCCTCCACTTT. This encodes CASSQEGGSSYNSPLHF.

The rearrangement joins TRBV20-1 to TRBJ1-1; D may be TRBD1 (5 bases). This CDR3 region has 14 residues. The ends were cut back, 1 base at V and 0 bases at J, with 9 bases in the middle. The germline V gene encodes CDR1 DFQATT and CDR2 SNEGSKA (reference sequence). The DNA of the CDR3 is TGCAGTGCTAGAGGCGGGGGGATGAACACTGAAGCTTTCTTT. This translates into CSARGGGMNTEAFF.

This clonotype was observed a handful of times. The chain recombines TRBV7-9 with TRBJ2-3; 11 bases map to TRBD2. The CDR3 covers 17 residues. Germline assignment: CDR1 SEHNR and CDR2 FQNEAQ (reference sequence). The V and J ends lost 0 bases and 2 bases, in that order; junction bases with no gene match: 4. Here the CDR3 DNA reads TGTGCCAGCAGCTTAGCCCTAGCGGGGGGCCACACAGATACGCAGTATTTT. Amino acid sequence: CASSLALAGGHTDTQYF.

The genes are TRBV6-5 and TRBJ2-5; D is ambiguous. The CDR3 sequence is 13 residues long. Germline assignment: CDR1 MNHEY and CDR2 SVGAGI. Trimming left V 6 bases short and J 4 bases short, with 12 bases between. The CDR3 nucleotides read TGTGCCAGCAGCCTGGGTTTGTTAGAGACCCAGTACTTC. It specifies CASSLGLLETQYF.

This clonotype was counted only a few times. The chain links TRBV29-1 to TRBJ2-3; D remains unclear. The germline V gene encodes CDR1 SQVTM and CDR2 ANQGSEA. The V end lost 5 bases, the J end lost 6 bases, and 6 bases lay between the germline ends. The CDR3 is made up of 10 amino acids. This CDR3 is CSVQYDTQYF. The CDR3 DNA reads as TGCAGCGTTCAGTACGATACGCAGTATTTT.

V usage is TRBV19 and J usage is TRBJ2-1, with TRBD2 as a possible D gene (7 bases). This CDR3 comprises 17 residues. V was trimmed by 0 bases and J by 1 base, leaving 13 bases between them. The germline gives CDR1 LNHDA, CDR2 SQIVND (reference sequence). CDR3 nucleotides: TGTGCCAGTAGTATAGATAATCGGGGGGCTTCCTACAATGAGCAGTTCTTC. Translated, it gives CASSIDNRGASYNEQFF.

The chain combines TRBV4-1 with TRBJ2-4; TRBD2 aligns across 9 bases. Looked up from germline, CDR1 is MGHRA and CDR2 is YSYEKL. The CDR3 length is 16 residues. The V gene end was trimmed by 0 bases and the J gene end by 7 bases; junction bases not matched to a gene: 7. The CDR3 DNA is TGCGCCAGCAGCCAAGAAGCGGGGGGTCCGGGGAACATTCAGTACTTC. Translated: CASSQEAGGPGNIQYF.

The chain is built from TRBV12-3 or TRBV12-4 and TRBJ2-2, with D perhaps matching TRBD2 (5 bases). Trimming left V 5 bases short and J 4 bases short, with 11 bases between. The CDR3 loop spans 14 amino acids. The CDR3 sequence is CASSRRSATGELFF. The CDR3 DNA sequence: TGTGCCAGCAGTCGGAGGTCAGCCACCGGGGAGCTGTTTTTT.

This clonotype has a handful of counts. An end of the junction does not agree with germline; a read error may underlie this. The chain uses TRBV7-2 and TRBJ1-2; a possible D gene is TRBD1 (6 bases). The CDR3 runs 15 residues. Germline CDR1 and CDR2: SGHTA and FQGNSA. The CDR3 is CASREDRTEGYAYTF. The DNA of the CDR3 is TGTGCCAGCAGAGAGGATCGGACAGAGGGGTATGCCTACACCTTC.

In its sample, this clonotype was seen a few times. The chain employs TRBV27 and TRBJ1-5; possibly TRBD1 for D (6 bases). Between the trimmed V and J ends, which lost 6 bases and 0 bases, there was a span of 9 bases. This CDR3 spans 14 amino acids. CDR1 is MNHEY and CDR2 is SMNVEV in the germline V gene (reference sequence). The CDR3 here is CASRVQGSNQPQHF. In nucleotides, the CDR3 is TGTGCCAGCAGGGTACAGGGTAGCAATCAGCCCCAGCATTTT.

The chain recombines TRBV20-1 with TRBJ1-6; D gene uncertain. This CDR3 contains 16 residues. The V and J ends lost 0 bases and 7 bases respectively, with 16 bases between them. Per germline, CDR1 DFQATT and CDR2 SNEGSKA (reference sequence). CDR3: CSARDGRLAQNSPLHF. Written as DNA, the CDR3 is TGCAGTGCTAGAGATGGGCGGCTAGCTCAGAATTCACCCCTCCACTTT.

The DNA for the CDR3 is TGTGCCAGCAGTTACTCGGGACAGGGGGTCCACGAGCAGTACTTC. Its protein product is CASSYSGQGVHEQYF. The chain recombines TRBV6-5 with TRBJ2-7, with 11 bases identical to TRBD1. The CDR3 loop spans 15 amino acids. Looked up from germline, CDR1 is MNHEY and CDR2 is SVGAGI. Trimming removed 0 bases from V and 5 bases from J; junction bases left unmatched: 3.

CDR3 protein: CSVEYGYLQGKTLGEAFF. The CDR3 DNA is TGCAGCGTTGAATATGGGTATTTACAGGGTAAAACCCTCGGTGAAGCTTTCTTT. V gene TRBV29-1 combines with J gene TRBJ1-1, with a possible D match to TRBD1 (6 bases). Germline V gene lookup returns CDR1 SQVTM and CDR2 ANQGSEA. The CDR3 has 18 amino acids. Trimming cost V 2 bases and J 7 bases, with 29 bases left between them.

The chain uses TRBV5-1 and TRBJ2-1, with D hard to call. The CDR3 is made up of 16 amino acids. V shed 6 bases and J shed 2 bases, with 18 bases lying between them. Germline loops: CDR1 SGHRS, CDR2 YFSETQ. The CDR3 bases are TGCGCCAGCACCCCCCCTGATAAGACGACCTACAATGAGCAGTTCTTC. Translated, it gives CASTPPDKTTYNEQFF.

Only a few counts were recorded for this clonotype. The genes are TRBV29-1 and TRBJ1-1; D remains ambiguous. From germline, CDR1 is SQVTM and CDR2 ANQGSEA. The CDR3 is 14 amino acids. Trimming pared 4 bases from V and 1 base from J, leaving 13 bases between. CDR3 sequence: CSVGQDSENTEAFF. The CDR3 DNA follows: TGCAGCGTTGGGCAGGATTCGGAGAACACTGAAGCTTTCTTT. Full variable domain (missing parts from reference TRBV29-1 and TRBJ1-1): SAVISQKPSRDICQRGTSLTIQCQVDSQVTMMFWYRQQPGQSLTLIATANQGSEATYESGFVIDKFPISRPNLTFSTLTVSNMSPEDSSIYLCSVGQDSENTEAFFGQGTRLTVV.

The sample holds a few counts of this clonotype. The CDR3 sequence is CASSFLGTEQETQYF. The CDR3 DNA follows: TGTGCCAGCAGTTTCCTTGGGACAGAACAAGAGACCCAGTACTTC. This chain uses TRBV28 with TRBJ2-5; TRBD1 aligns across 7 bases. The CDR3 sequence is 15 residues long. Unmatched junction bases numbered 6, after V lost 3 bases and J lost 2 bases. Germline V gene data show CDR1 as MDHEN and CDR2 as SYDVKM.

This clonotype occurred a few times. The rearrangement uses TRBV6-5 and TRBJ2-7; 12 positions match TRBD2. V lost 0 bases, J lost 4 bases, and 4 bases stayed unmatched. Germline lookup yields CDR1 MNHEY and CDR2 SVGAGI. CDR3 length: 16 residues. The CDR3 DNA follows: TGTGCCAGCAGTTACTCCTCTAGCGGGGGGGTTTACGAGCAGTACTTC. It is translated as CASSYSSSGGVYEQYF.

This clonotype occurred a few times. The chain links TRBV11-3 to TRBJ1-1; D is uncertain. CDR1 is SGHNT and CDR2 is YENEEA in the germline V gene. V was cut by 2 bases and J by 1 base, with 5 bases left in between. The CDR3 has 13 amino acids. The CDR3 region is CASSLIQNTEAFF. The CDR3 DNA follows: TGTGCCAGCAGCTTAATACAGAACACTGAAGCTTTCTTT.

J is TRBJ1-3 and V is TRBV5-1; D uncertain. The CDR3 sequence is 16 residues long. The ends were cut back, 0 bases at V and 0 bases at J, with 10 bases in the middle. CDR1 and CDR2 from the germline V gene are SGHRS and YFSETQ. This CDR3 is CASSLVAGISGNTIYF. The CDR3 nucleotides are TGCGCCAGCAGCTTGGTGGCGGGGATCTCTGGAAACACCATATATTTT.

In its sample, this clonotype was seen many times. V gene TRBV18 combines with J gene TRBJ2-1; 8 bases map to TRBD2. The CDR3 loop spans 15 amino acids. Germline V CDR1 and CDR2: KGHSH, LQKENI. V was clipped by 1 base and J by 4 bases; unmatched bases: 3. CDR3 region: CASSPLAGMYNEQFF. CDR3 coding DNA: TGTGCCAGCTCACCACTAGCGGGGATGTACAATGAGCAGTTCTTC.

V and J are TRBV5-1 and TRBJ2-1, with 10 bases that match TRBD1. V lost 3 bases to trimming and J lost 6 bases; unmatched junction nucleotides: 6. Germline V gives CDR1 SGHRS, CDR2 YFSETQ. The CDR3 extends over 15 amino acids. In DNA form, the CDR3 reads TGCGCCAGCAGCTGGCGGGACAGGGGTGTCAATGAGCAGTTCTTC. It codes for CASSWRDRGVNEQFF.

In this sample, this clonotype turned up many times. J is TRBJ2-5 and V is TRBV6-2 or TRBV6-3; D might be TRBD1 or TRBD2, each matching 5 bases. This CDR3 is built from 15 residues. Germline CDR1 reads MNHEY; CDR2 reads SVGEGT. V was shortened by 7 bases and J by 4 bases, with 19 bases between the two germline ends. The DNA for the CDR3 is TGTGCCAGCACCCGACTACGGGGCGGAGGAGAGACCCAGTACTTC. It encodes CASTRLRGGGETQYF.

This clonotype was observed a few times. CDR3 sequence reads: CASSYSYSNQPQHF. DNA for the CDR3: TGTGCCAGCAGTTACTCTTATAGCAATCAGCCCCAGCATTTT. The chain joins TRBV6-2 or TRBV6-3 to TRBJ1-5; D ambiguous. CDR3 size: 14 residues. Trimming removed 0 bases at V and 0 bases at J, with 3 bases between. Germline loops: CDR1 MNHEY, CDR2 SVGEGT.